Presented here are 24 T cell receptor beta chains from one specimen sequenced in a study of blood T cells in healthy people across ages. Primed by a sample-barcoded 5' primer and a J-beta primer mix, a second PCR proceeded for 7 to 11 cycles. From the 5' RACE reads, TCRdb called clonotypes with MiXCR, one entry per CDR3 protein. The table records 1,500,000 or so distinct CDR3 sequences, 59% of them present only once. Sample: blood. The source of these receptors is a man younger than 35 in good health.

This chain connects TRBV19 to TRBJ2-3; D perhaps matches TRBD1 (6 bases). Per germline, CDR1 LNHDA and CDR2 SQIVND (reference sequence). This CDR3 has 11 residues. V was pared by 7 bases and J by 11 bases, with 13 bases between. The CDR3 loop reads CASTSQGWQYF. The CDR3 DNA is TGTGCCAGTACCTCCCAGGGGTGGCAGTATTTT.

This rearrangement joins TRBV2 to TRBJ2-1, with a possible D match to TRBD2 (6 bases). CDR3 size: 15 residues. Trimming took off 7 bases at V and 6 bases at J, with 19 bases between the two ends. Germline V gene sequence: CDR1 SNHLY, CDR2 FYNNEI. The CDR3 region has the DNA TGTGCCAGCACCTACCGGGACTTTCGAACCAATGAGCAGTTCTTC. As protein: CASTYRDFRTNEQFF.

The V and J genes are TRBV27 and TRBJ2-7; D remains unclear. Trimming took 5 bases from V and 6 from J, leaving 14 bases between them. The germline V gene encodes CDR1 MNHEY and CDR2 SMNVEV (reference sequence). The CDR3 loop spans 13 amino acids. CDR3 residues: CASSAYDSGEQYF. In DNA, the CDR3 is TGTGCCAGCAGTGCCTATGATTCTGGCGAGCAGTACTTC.

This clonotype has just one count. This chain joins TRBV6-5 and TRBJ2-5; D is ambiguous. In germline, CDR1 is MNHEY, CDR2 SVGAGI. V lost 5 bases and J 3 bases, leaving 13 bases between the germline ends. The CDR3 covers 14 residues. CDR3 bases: TGTGCCAGCAGTGACGGAGAGGAAAAAGAGACCCAGTACTTC. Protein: CASSDGEEKETQYF.

In DNA, the CDR3 is TGTGCCAGCAGCTACGACAGATGGACTGAAGCTTTCTTT. It translates to CASSYDRWTEAFF. The V gene is TRBV5-5, the J gene TRBJ1-1; TRBD1 is a possible D gene (5 bases). V was cut by 3 bases and J by 5 bases, with 11 bases left in between. The CDR3 runs 13 residues. Germline-derived CDR1 and CDR2 are SGHKS and YYEKEE (reference sequence).

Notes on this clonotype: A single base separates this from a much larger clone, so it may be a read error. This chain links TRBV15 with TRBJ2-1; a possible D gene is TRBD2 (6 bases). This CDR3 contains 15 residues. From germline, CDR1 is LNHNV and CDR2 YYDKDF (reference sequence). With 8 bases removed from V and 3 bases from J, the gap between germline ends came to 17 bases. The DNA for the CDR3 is TGTGCCACCCTAACTGGCGGGGATTTCTACAATGAGCAGTTCTTC. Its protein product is CATLTGGDFYNEQFF.

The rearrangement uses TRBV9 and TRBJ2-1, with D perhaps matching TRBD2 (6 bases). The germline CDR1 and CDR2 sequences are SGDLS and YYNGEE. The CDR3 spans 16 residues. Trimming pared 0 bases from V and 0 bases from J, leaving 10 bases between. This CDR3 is CASSVGISGSYNEQFF. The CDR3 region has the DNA TGTGCCAGCAGCGTAGGCATTAGCGGCTCCTACAATGAGCAGTTCTTC.

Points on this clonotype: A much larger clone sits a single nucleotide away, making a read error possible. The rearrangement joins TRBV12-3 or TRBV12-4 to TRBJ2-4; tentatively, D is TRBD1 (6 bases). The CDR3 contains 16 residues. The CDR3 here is CTSSLRMGAAKNIQYF. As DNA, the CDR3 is TGTACCAGCAGTTTGAGGATGGGGGCGGCCAAAAACATTCAGTACTTC.

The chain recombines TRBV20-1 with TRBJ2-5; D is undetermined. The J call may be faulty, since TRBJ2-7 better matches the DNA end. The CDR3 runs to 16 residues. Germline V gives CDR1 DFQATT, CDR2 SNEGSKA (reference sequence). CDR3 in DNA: TGCAGTGCTAGAGCGCTCCACAGTGGAAGTGGCAACGAGCAGTACTTC. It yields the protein CSARALHSGSGNEQYF.

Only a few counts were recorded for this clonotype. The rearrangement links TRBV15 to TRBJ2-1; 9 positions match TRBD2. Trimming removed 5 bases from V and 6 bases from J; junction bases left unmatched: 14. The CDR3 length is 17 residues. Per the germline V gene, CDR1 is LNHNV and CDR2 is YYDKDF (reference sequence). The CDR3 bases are TGTGCCACCAGCTGGGCTAGCGGGGTAATACGGGGCAATGAGCAGTTCTTC. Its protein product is CATSWASGVIRGNEQFF.

The CDR3 loop is CASSYAENEQYF. In nucleotides, the CDR3 is TGCGCCAGCAGCTACGCGGAGAACGAGCAGTACTTC. This chain connects TRBV5-1 to TRBJ2-7; D call uncertain. Trimming removed 3 bases from V and 5 bases from J, with 9 bases in between. Germline lookup yields CDR1 SGHRS and CDR2 YFSETQ. This CDR3 comprises 12 residues.

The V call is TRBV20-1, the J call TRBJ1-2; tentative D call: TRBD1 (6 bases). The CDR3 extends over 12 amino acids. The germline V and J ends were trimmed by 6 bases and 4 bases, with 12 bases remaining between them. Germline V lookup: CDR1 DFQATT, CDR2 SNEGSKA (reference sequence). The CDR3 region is CSARTEGYGYTF. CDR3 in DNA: TGCAGTGCCCGGACAGAAGGCTATGGCTACACCTTC.

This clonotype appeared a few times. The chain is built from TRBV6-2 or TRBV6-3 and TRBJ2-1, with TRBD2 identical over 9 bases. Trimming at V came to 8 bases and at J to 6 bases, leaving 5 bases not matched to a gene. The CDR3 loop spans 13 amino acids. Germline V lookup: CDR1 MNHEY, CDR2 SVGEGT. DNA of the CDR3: TGTGCCAGCGGGCTAGCGGGGAGCAATGAGCAGTTCTTC. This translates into CASGLAGSNEQFF.

DNA for the CDR3: TGTGCCAGCAGTTCCCGAACAGGGGGGAGAAAAAACATTCAGTACTTC. Protein: CASSSRTGGRKNIQYF. This chain links TRBV27 with TRBJ2-4, with TRBD1 matching over 8 bases. Germline V gene data show CDR1 as MNHEY and CDR2 as SMNVEV (reference sequence). The CDR3 extends over 16 amino acids. V was clipped by 4 bases and J by 4 bases; unmatched bases: 9.

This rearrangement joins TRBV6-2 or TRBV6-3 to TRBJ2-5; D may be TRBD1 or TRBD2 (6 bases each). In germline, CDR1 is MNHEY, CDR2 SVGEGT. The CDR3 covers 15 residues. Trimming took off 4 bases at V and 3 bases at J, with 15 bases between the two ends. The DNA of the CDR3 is TGTGCCAGCAGTTCCCTGTGGGGGGCGGAAGAGACCCAGTACTTC. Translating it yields CASSSLWGAEETQYF.

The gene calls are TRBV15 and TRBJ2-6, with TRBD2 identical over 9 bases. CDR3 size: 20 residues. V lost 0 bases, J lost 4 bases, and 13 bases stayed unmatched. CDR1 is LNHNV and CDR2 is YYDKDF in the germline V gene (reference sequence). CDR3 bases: TGTGCCACCAGCAGAGATAAGTTGGGACTAGCTTCGACCGGGGCCAACGTCCTGACTTTC. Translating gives CATSRDKLGLASTGANVLTF.

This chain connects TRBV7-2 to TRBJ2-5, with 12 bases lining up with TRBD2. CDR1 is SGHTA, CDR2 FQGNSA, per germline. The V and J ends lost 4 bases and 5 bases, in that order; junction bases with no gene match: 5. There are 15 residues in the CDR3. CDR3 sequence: CASSYLAGGSETQYF. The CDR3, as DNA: TGTGCCAGCAGCTACCTAGCGGGAGGGTCGGAGACCCAGTACTTC. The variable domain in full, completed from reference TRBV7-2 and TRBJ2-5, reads GAGVSQSPSNKVTEKGKDVELRCDPISGHTALYWYRQSLGQGLEFLIYFQGNSAPDKSGLPSDRFSAERTGGSVSTLTIQRTQQEDSAVYLCASSYLAGGSETQYFGPGTRLLVL.

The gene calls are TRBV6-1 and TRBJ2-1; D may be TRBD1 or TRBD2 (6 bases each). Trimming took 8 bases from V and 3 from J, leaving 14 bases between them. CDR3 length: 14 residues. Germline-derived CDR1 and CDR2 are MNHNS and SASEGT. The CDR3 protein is CASSRGGNYNEQFF. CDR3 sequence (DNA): TGTGCCAGCTCCCGAGGGGGGAACTACAATGAGCAGTTCTTC.

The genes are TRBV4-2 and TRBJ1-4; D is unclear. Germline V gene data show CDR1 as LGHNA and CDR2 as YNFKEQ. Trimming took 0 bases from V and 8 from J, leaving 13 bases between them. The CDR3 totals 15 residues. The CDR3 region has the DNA TGTGCCAGCAGCCAAGAATCAGCAGGTCGGGAAAAACTGTTTTTT. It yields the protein CASSQESAGREKLFF.

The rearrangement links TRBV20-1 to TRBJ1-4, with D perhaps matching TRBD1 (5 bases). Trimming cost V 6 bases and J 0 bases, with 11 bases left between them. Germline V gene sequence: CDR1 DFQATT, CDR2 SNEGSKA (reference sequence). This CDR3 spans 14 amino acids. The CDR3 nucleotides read TGCAGTGCGTCAACAGGATCAACTAATGAAAAACTGTTTTTT. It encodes CSASTGSTNEKLFF.

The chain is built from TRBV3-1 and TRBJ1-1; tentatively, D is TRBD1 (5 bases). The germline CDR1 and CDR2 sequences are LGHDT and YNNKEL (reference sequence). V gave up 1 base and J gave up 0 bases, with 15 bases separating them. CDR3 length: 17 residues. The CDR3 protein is CASSQVAGRGMNTEAFF. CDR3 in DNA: TGTGCCAGCAGCCAAGTCGCGGGGCGAGGAATGAACACTGAAGCTTTCTTT.

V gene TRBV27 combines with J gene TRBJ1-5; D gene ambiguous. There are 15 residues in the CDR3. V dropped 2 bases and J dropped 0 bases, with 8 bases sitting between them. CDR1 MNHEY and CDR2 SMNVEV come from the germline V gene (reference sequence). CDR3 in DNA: TGTGCCAGCAGTTTAGAGGGAGTTAGCAATCAGCCCCAGCATTTT. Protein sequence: CASSLEGVSNQPQHF.

The CDR3 here is CASQGSGSPLHF. In DNA form, the CDR3 reads TGTGCCAGCCAGGGTTCGGGGTCACCCCTCCACTTT. The chain is built from TRBV12-3 or TRBV12-4 and TRBJ1-6; TRBD1 might be the D (5 bases). This CDR3 contains 12 residues. Trimming cost V 8 bases and J 10 bases, with 12 bases left between them.

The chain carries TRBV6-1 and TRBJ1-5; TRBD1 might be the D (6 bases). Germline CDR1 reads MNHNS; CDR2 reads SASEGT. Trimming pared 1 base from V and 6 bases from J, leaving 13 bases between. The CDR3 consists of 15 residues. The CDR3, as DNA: TGTGCCAGCAGTGAAGTTCTGGGGGCCATTCAGCCCCAGCATTTT. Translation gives CASSEVLGAIQPQHF.